These 31 T cell receptor beta chains originate from one sample sequenced in a study of identifying expanded T cells in peripheral blood (dated by TCRdb to about 2019). Library creation used the immunoSEQ multiplex PCR assay. TCRdb provides this immuneACCESS table in a form limited to in-frame rearrangements. Some clones are lacking; in checked studies, under half of them reflect an unresolved V gene, and why the rest are absent is not known. In this sample the table shows roughly 96,000 clones, approximately 88% of which occur a single time. Approximately 5.3% of the sample belongs to the ten largest clones. Sequencing used blood. All receptors come from a person aged 18 to 70 in good health.

The chain has TRBV9 and TRBJ2-1; 12 bases fit TRBD2. The CDR3 contains 17 residues. From germline, CDR1 is SGDLS and CDR2 YYNGEE. The V segment lost 0 bases and the J segment 2 bases; nucleotides outside the gene matches: 3. The CDR3: CASSVGLAGGTYNEQFF. The CDR3 DNA is TGTGCCAGCAGCGTAGGCCTAGCGGGGGGGACCTACAATGAGCAGTTCTTC.

The chain employs TRBV2 and TRBJ1-2; possible D gene TRBD1, 5 bases. With 2 bases removed from V and 4 bases from J, the gap between germline ends came to 17 bases. Germline V lookup: CDR1 SNHLY, CDR2 FYNNEI. The CDR3 is 16 amino acids. Here the CDR3 reads CASSERGEGRGYGYTF. The CDR3 bases are TGTGCCAGCAGTGAAAGGGGTGAGGGGAGAGGCTATGGCTACACCTTC.

This chain connects TRBV19 to TRBJ2-1; D call uncertain. Trimming pared 4 bases from V and 1 base from J, leaving 8 bases between. In germline, CDR1 is LNHDA, CDR2 SQIVND (reference sequence). CDR3 size: 14 residues. CDR3 in amino acids: CASSKGLSYNEQFF. CDR3 DNA sequence: TGTGCCAGTAGTAAAGGGCTTTCCTACAATGAGCAGTTCTTC.

The chain is built from TRBV19 and TRBJ2-2, with D possibly TRBD2 on 6 matching bases. Trimming pared 6 bases from V and 9 bases from J, leaving 26 bases between. Germline CDR1 reads LNHDA; CDR2 reads SQIVND (reference sequence). The CDR3 is 17 amino acids. The CDR3 DNA follows: TGTGCCAGTAGCTATCGGCTCGGAAGACTAGACACTTGGGAGCTGTTTTTT. Its translation: CASSYRLGRLDTWELFF.

This clone was seen a few times. The genes are TRBV19 and TRBJ2-7; 7 nucleotides agree with TRBD1. The CDR3 loop spans 15 amino acids. Germline CDR1 is LNHDA and CDR2 is SQIVND (reference sequence). The junction had 6 bases not matched to a gene; V was cut back by 1 base and J by 3 bases. The CDR3 sequence: CASSIGQGGGYEQYF. CDR3 sequence (DNA): TGTGCCAGTAGTATAGGACAGGGTGGCGGCTACGAGCAGTACTTC. Full variable domain (missing parts from reference TRBV19 and TRBJ2-7): DGGITQSPKYLFRKEGQNVTLSCEQNLNHDAMYWYRQDPGQGLRLIYYSQIVNDFQKGDIAEGYSVSREKKESFPLTVTSAQKNPTAFYLCASSIGQGGGYEQYFGPGTRLTVT.

The chain joins TRBV6-5 to TRBJ1-1; D perhaps matches TRBD1 (6 bases). Trimming stripped 0 bases from V and 7 bases from J, with 12 bases between. The CDR3 is 14 residues long. CDR1 and CDR2 (germline): MNHEY, SVGAGI. CDR3 sequence reads: CASSYSGARVEAFF. The CDR3 DNA reads as TGTGCCAGCAGTTACTCGGGGGCGCGTGTTGAAGCTTTCTTT.

This chain uses TRBV9 with TRBJ2-6; no clear D. Trimming shortened V by 1 base and J by 0 bases, and 8 bases separated the two germline ends. Germline CDR1 is SGDLS and CDR2 is YYNGEE. The CDR3 spans 16 residues. CDR3 region: CASSVSAPSGANVLTF. CDR3 sequence (DNA): TGTGCCAGCAGCGTAAGCGCTCCCTCTGGGGCCAACGTCCTGACTTTC.

The chain is built from TRBV5-1 and TRBJ2-6, with 12 bases matching TRBD2. Trimming took 5 bases from V and 0 from J; bases not matched to a gene: 6. In germline, CDR1 is SGHRS, CDR2 YFSETQ. This CDR3 has 18 amino acids. CDR3 in DNA: TGCGCCAGCAGGCGAAAGACTAGCGGGGGCTCTGGGGCCAACGTCCTGACTTTC. Translated, it gives CASRRKTSGGSGANVLTF.

V is TRBV4-2 and J is TRBJ1-5; 9 nucleotides match TRBD1. Losses at the gene ends were 0 bases for V and 5 bases for J; bases not matched to a gene: 5. The CDR3 covers 16 residues. CDR1 is LGHNA, CDR2 YNFKEQ, per germline. The DNA of the CDR3 is TGTGCCAGCAGCCAAGACAGGACAGGGGTCCATCAGCCCCAGCATTTT. This encodes CASSQDRTGVHQPQHF.

The chain carries TRBV30 and TRBJ2-5; a weak D match, TRBD2 (5 bases). V lost 5 bases and J 5 bases, leaving 21 bases between the germline ends. CDR3 size: 15 residues. Germline values: CDR1 GTSNPN, CDR2 SVGIG (reference sequence). The CDR3 region is CAWQPPGIFMETQYF. DNA for the CDR3: TGTGCCTGGCAACCTCCGGGAATTTTTATGGAGACCCAGTACTTC. Supplemented by reference TRBV30 and TRBJ2-5, the full variable domain reads SQTIHQWPATLVQPVGSPLSLECTVEGTSNPNLYWYRQAAGRGLQLLFYSVGIGQISSEVPQNLSASRPQDRQFILSSKKLLLSDSGFYLCAWQPPGIFMETQYFGPGTRLLVL.

This clone was counted once. The V call is TRBV5-6, the J call TRBJ2-5, with D tentatively TRBD2 (5 bases). V lost 4 bases to trimming and J lost 5 bases, with 21 bases between them. Germline lookup yields CDR1 SGHDT and CDR2 YYEEEE. The CDR3 spans 16 residues. For the CDR3, the DNA is TGTGCCAGCAGCGAAACTGGGCGGGCATACGGGGAGACCCAGTACTTC. Its protein product is CASSETGRAYGETQYF.

The V and J genes are TRBV2 and TRBJ1-5, with D unclear. The CDR3 sequence is 12 residues long. V lost 6 bases, J lost 8 bases, and 11 bases lay in between. Germline CDR1 and CDR2: SNHLY and FYNNEI. This CDR3 reads CASRGPSKPQHF. CDR3 bases: TGTGCCAGCAGAGGACCCTCAAAGCCCCAGCATTTT.

There are a few counts of this clone. The chain has TRBV11-2 and TRBJ1-5, with D hard to call. Germline CDR1 and CDR2: SGHAT and FQNNGV. V gave up 4 bases and J gave up 5 bases, with 9 bases separating them. CDR3 length: 13 amino acids. The CDR3 region is CASSWTDDQPQHF. CDR3 in DNA: TGTGCCAGCAGCTGGACGGACGATCAGCCCCAGCATTTT.

This chain connects TRBV19 to TRBJ2-7; a possible D gene is TRBD1 (7 bases). Trimming cost V 3 bases and J 6 bases, with 18 bases left between them. The CDR3 extends over 15 amino acids. Per the germline V gene, CDR1 is LNHDA and CDR2 is SQIVND (reference sequence). In DNA form, the CDR3 reads TGTGCCAGTAGTATTGCCTCCTCAGGGGGAGGCGAGCAGTACTTC. Its protein is CASSIASSGGGEQYF.

This clone was seen a single time. The chain has TRBV6-5 and TRBJ2-2; D call uncertain. Trimming removed 3 bases at V and 6 bases at J, with 5 bases between. The germline V gene encodes CDR1 MNHEY and CDR2 SVGAGI. This CDR3 contains 12 residues. The CDR3 is CASSYSAGELFF. In DNA, the CDR3 is TGTGCCAGCAGTTATTCCGCCGGGGAGCTGTTTTTT.

The chain uses TRBV5-4 and TRBJ2-7; 7 nucleotides agree with TRBD1. Germline V gene sequence: CDR1 SGHNT, CDR2 YYREEE (reference sequence). The CDR3 length is 14 residues. The V gene end was trimmed by 1 base and the J gene end by 3 bases; junction bases not matched to a gene: 4. CDR3 protein: CASSLSQGVYEQYF. The DNA of the CDR3 is TGTGCCAGCAGCTTGTCGCAGGGGGTCTACGAGCAGTACTTC. The full variable domain, its missing parts supplied by reference TRBV5-4 and TRBJ2-7, is ETGVTQSPTHLIKTRGQQVTLRCSSQSGHNTVSWYQQALGQGPQFIFQYYREEENGRGNFPPRFSGLQFPNYSSELNVNALELDDSALYLCASSLSQGVYEQYFGPGTRLTVT.

This chain uses TRBV7-2 with TRBJ2-1, with 12 bases identical to TRBD2. The germline gives CDR1 SGHTA, CDR2 FQGNSA. The CDR3 spans 17 residues. Trimming took 4 bases from V and 4 from J; bases not matched to a gene: 8. The CDR3 loop reads CASSYPTSGRSYNEQFF. The CDR3, as DNA: TGTGCCAGCAGCTATCCGACTAGCGGGAGATCTTACAATGAGCAGTTCTTC. Together with reference TRBV7-2 and TRBJ2-1, the CDR3 gives the full variable domain: GAGVSQSPSNKVTEKGKDVELRCDPISGHTALYWYRQSLGQGLEFLIYFQGNSAPDKSGLPSDRFSAERTGGSVSTLTIQRTQQEDSAVYLCASSYPTSGRSYNEQFFGPGTRLTVL.

The genes are TRBV19 and TRBJ1-4; 7 nucleotides line up with TRBD1. The V segment lost 6 bases and the J segment 7 bases; nucleotides outside the gene matches: 11. The CDR3 loop spans 15 amino acids. The germline gives CDR1 LNHDA, CDR2 SQIVND (reference sequence). The DNA of the CDR3 is TGTGCCAGTAGATTACCACAGGGGACTCGTGAAAAACTGTTTTTT. Translating gives CASRLPQGTREKLFF. The full variable domain, with the rest looked up from reference TRBV19 and TRBJ1-4, is DGGITQSPKYLFRKEGQNVTLSCEQNLNHDAMYWYRQDPGQGLRLIYYSQIVNDFQKGDIAEGYSVSREKKESFPLTVTSAQKNPTAFYLCASRLPQGTREKLFFGSGTQLSVL.

The CDR3: CASSLVVGTGNTEAFF. In DNA form, the CDR3 reads TGTGCCAGCAGCTTAGTAGTAGGGACAGGCAACACTGAAGCTTTCTTT. The chain couples TRBV7-6 to TRBJ1-1; 8 bases agree with TRBD1. V gave up 1 base and J gave up 2 bases; unmatched junction bases: 6. CDR1 and CDR2 (germline): SGHVS, FNYEAQ. The CDR3 has 16 amino acids.

This clone appeared a single time. J is TRBJ2-5 and V is TRBV15; 8 nucleotides align to TRBD2. Trimming took 0 bases from V and 5 from J; bases not matched to a gene: 20. CDR1 is LNHNV and CDR2 is YYDKDF in the germline V gene (reference sequence). CDR3 length: 20 residues. The CDR3 here is CATSRDQGERGGGIPETQYF. DNA of the CDR3: TGTGCCACCAGCAGAGATCAGGGAGAGAGGGGCGGGGGGATTCCTGAGACCCAGTACTTC.

This chain uses TRBV30 with TRBJ1-2, with TRBD1 identical over 7 bases. Germline V gene lookup returns CDR1 GTSNPN and CDR2 SVGIG (reference sequence). CDR3 size: 12 residues. After removal of 4 bases from V and 8 bases from J, the junction contained 7 bases not matched to a gene. DNA for the CDR3: TGTGCCTGGACGAGGGGGCTAGGAGGCTACACCTTC. This encodes CAWTRGLGGYTF.

The rearrangement joins TRBV2 to TRBJ2-1, with 8 bases that match TRBD2. Germline values: CDR1 SNHLY, CDR2 FYNNEI. V gave up 2 bases and J gave up 15 bases; unmatched junction bases: 9. The CDR3 consists of 13 residues. The CDR3 sequence: CASSESLVAGMFF. CDR3 bases: TGTGCCAGCAGTGAATCTCTAGTAGCGGGAATGTTCTTC.

V usage is TRBV5-1 and J usage is TRBJ1-1, with 7 bases fitting TRBD1. Per germline, CDR1 SGHRS and CDR2 YFSETQ. The junction had 7 bases not matched to a gene; V was cut back by 4 bases and J by 7 bases. This CDR3 contains 13 residues. The CDR3 DNA sequence: TGCGCCAGCAGCCGCGCGCAGGGGGGTGAAGCTTTCTTT. Translating it yields CASSRAQGGEAFF.

The V gene is TRBV29-1, the J gene TRBJ2-5; 12 nucleotides agree with TRBD2. Looked up from germline, CDR1 is SQVTM and CDR2 is ANQGSEA. This CDR3 region has 15 residues. The ends lost 5 bases at V and 3 bases at J; junction bases unmatched: 7. The CDR3 spells CSVSRLAGVEETQYF. DNA of the CDR3: TGCAGCGTTTCCCGACTAGCGGGAGTTGAAGAGACCCAGTACTTC.

The CDR3: CASITGGSGNTIYF. The CDR3 nucleotides are TGTGCCAGCATTACAGGCGGCTCTGGAAACACCATATATTTT. V usage is TRBV6-1 and J usage is TRBJ1-3; TRBD1 might be the D (5 bases). CDR1 is MNHNS, CDR2 SASEGT, per germline. Trimming left V 7 bases short and J 0 bases short, with 10 bases between. CDR3 length equals 14 residues.

The chain has TRBV9 and TRBJ1-3, with D hard to call. V lost 6 bases, J lost 0 bases, and 13 bases lay in between. Germline V lookup: CDR1 SGDLS, CDR2 YYNGEE. There are 15 residues in the CDR3. The chain's CDR3 is CASNLPGSSGNTIYF. The CDR3 DNA sequence: TGTGCCAGCAACCTTCCTGGAAGCTCTGGAAACACCATATATTTT.

The V and J genes are TRBV9 and TRBJ2-2; 8 nucleotides align to TRBD1. The V and J ends lost 3 bases and 6 bases, in that order; junction bases with no gene match: 1. Germline lookup yields CDR1 SGDLS and CDR2 YYNGEE. The CDR3 is made up of 13 amino acids. CDR3 protein: CASSADRAGELFF. The DNA of the CDR3 is TGTGCCAGCAGCGCGGACAGGGCCGGGGAGCTGTTTTTT.

The chain combines TRBV18 with TRBJ2-1; 7 bases align to TRBD2. Germline CDR1 KGHSH, CDR2 LQKENI. The CDR3 extends over 15 amino acids. J gave up 7 bases and V 2 bases, and 8 bases lay outside the gene matches. CDR3 in amino acids: CASSPVTGGANEQFF. As DNA, the CDR3 is TGTGCCAGCTCACCAGTCACGGGAGGAGCTAATGAGCAGTTCTTC.

The chain uses TRBV19 and TRBJ2-1; 8 positions agree with TRBD1. This CDR3 contains 15 residues. The germline V gene has CDR1 LNHDA and CDR2 SQIVND (reference sequence). Trimming removed 6 bases from V and 3 bases from J; junction bases left unmatched: 7. The CDR3 nucleotides are TGTGCCAGTAGCCGGACAGGGAATGGCTACAATGAGCAGTTCTTC. This codes for CASSRTGNGYNEQFF.

The chain uses TRBV5-1 and TRBJ2-5, with D unclear. There are 13 residues in the CDR3. Per the germline V gene, CDR1 is SGHRS and CDR2 is YFSETQ. Between the trimmed V and J ends, which lost 4 bases and 0 bases, there was a span of 7 bases. The CDR3 protein is CASSLAYQETQYF. The CDR3 DNA sequence: TGCGCCAGCAGCCTGGCGTACCAAGAGACCCAGTACTTC.

The rearrangement links TRBV5-5 to TRBJ2-7; D is unclear. V was shortened by 4 bases and J by 0 bases, with 14 bases between the two germline ends. This CDR3 has 15 amino acids. CDR1 and CDR2 (germline): SGHKS, YYEKEE (reference sequence). The CDR3 DNA follows: TGTGCCAGCAGCCGTTTGGTGGCGGCCTCCTACGAGCAGTACTTC. It translates to CASSRLVAASYEQYF.